This T cell receptor beta chain was retrieved from a study of brain T cells in children with intractable seizures (dated by TCRdb to about 2021). Regarding the complete study: Resected brain tissue from about 53 pediatric epilepsy surgery cases was initially screened for immune gene transcripts with a NanoString immunology panel. Of the roughly 12 selected surgery cases, pre-surgery blood was also sequenced for eight, so four had brain tissue only.

Taken from the germline V gene (reference sequence), the CDR1 and CDR2 loops are LNHDA and SQIVND. V is pared back by 0 bases and J by 3 bases, with 4 bases lying between the germline termini. Including the terminal cysteine and phenylalanine, the CDR3 comprises 13 residues. CDR3 DNA only is kept here, 39 bases in frame from base 1. Summary of the overall study and its limitations: Viral specificity was inferred solely from CDR3 sequence similarity, and the HCMV serostatus of the patients was not known. Because sequencing depth was different between pre-surgery and post-surgery blood, clones absent from the pre-surgery sample may reflect undersampling.

A remark on this clone: Its specific antigen is unknown. Per-nucleotide qualities are absent, and no much larger clonotype sits a single base away.

In the paper's terms, the time point label means: resected brain tissue, or blood drawn just prior to surgery. The surgery cases with the highest brain T cell transcript signatures were chosen for TCR beta chain sequencing of brain tissue, and also of blood when blood was available. Before surgery, the patients had been given at least one anti-epileptic drug. The TCR-sequenced patients were children whose drug-resistant epilepsy was caused by tuberous sclerosis complex, focal cortical dysplasia, Rasmussen encephalitis or hemimegalencephaly. Blood samples were drawn just before the epilepsy surgery. Bulk genomic DNA was extracted from unsorted brain tissue and whole blood with the Monarch genomic DNA purification kit. The immunoSEQ assay was used to generate TCR beta chain sequences from genomic DNA. On the study's bioinformatics: CDR3 sequences not starting with the conserved framework cysteine at position 104 were manually removed. Clonality was calculated as one minus the normalized Shannon's Diversity Index, with values ranging from 0 (maximal diversity) to 1 (oligoclonal). Chi-squared comparison-of-proportions tests were used to check whether the frequency of the same CDR3 differed between samples, for example brain versus blood. Public clonotypes were found by searching immuneACCESS, and the VDJdb browser was used to assess similarity to known antiviral clonotypes. TCRdb obtained this table from immuneACCESS and retained in-frame rearrangements with V and J assigned. These tables miss some clones; where compared with another copy, unresolved V genes account for less than half of the shortfall, and the remainder is unexplained. V, J and clone size derive from that table, while D and trimming were established from the DNA sequence. In all, the sample holds tens of thousands of clones, and around nine tenths of those were seen once. Of the sample, approximately 25% is held by the ten largest clones.

This receptor chain uses TRBV19 and TRBJ2-3; too little of a D gene remains to name it. The sequence came from a girl aged 2 to 9 with Rasmussen encephalitis and intractable seizures. The specimen was peripheral blood, collected at surgery. In nucleotide form, the sequence is TGTGCCAGTAGTATAGATCGAACAGATACGCAGTATTTT. This gives the protein CASSIDRTDTQYF.